Listed here are 20 T cell receptor beta chains from one sample, sequenced in a study of blood T cell repertoires in COVID-19. TCRdb's copy holds only in-frame clones and misses some; the assay was immunoSEQ multiplex PCR. The sample has about 120,000 clones; 70% to 85% are singletons. The material sequenced was peripheral blood. These receptors were obtained from a man in his 70s with active or convalescent COVID-19.

The chain links TRBV29-1 to TRBJ1-2, with D unresolved. V was cut by 4 bases and J by 8 bases, with 8 bases left in between. Germline CDR1 and CDR2: SQVTM and ANQGSEA. The CDR3 is 10 residues long. CDR3 in DNA: TGCAGCGTTGGCACAGACGGCTACACCTTC. Translating it yields CSVGTDGYTF.

The V gene is TRBV3-1 (or the pseudogene TRBV3-2), the J gene TRBJ1-5, with 7 nucleotides matching TRBD1. Germline V gene lookup returns CDR1 LGHDT and CDR2 YNNKEL (reference sequence). V shed 3 bases and J 3 bases; nucleotides not matched to a gene: 5. The CDR3 loop spans 15 amino acids. The CDR3 DNA is TGTGCCAGCAGCCATCAGGGGGTAGACAATCAGCCCCAGCATTTT. Translating it yields CASSHQGVDNQPQHF.

J is TRBJ1-6 and V is TRBV5-6, with D perhaps matching TRBD1 (5 bases). V gave up 2 bases and J gave up 10 bases, with 13 bases separating them. This CDR3 is 14 amino acids long. The germline V gene encodes CDR1 SGHDT and CDR2 YYEEEE. This CDR3 reads CASSLRGLGSPLHF. CDR3 DNA: TGTGCCAGCAGCTTAAGGGGACTCGGGTCACCCCTCCACTTT.

The genes are TRBV5-6 and TRBJ1-1; D ambiguous. The CDR3 length is 11 residues. Between the trimmed V and J ends, which lost 3 bases and 3 bases, there was a span of 3 bases. Germline assignment: CDR1 SGHDT and CDR2 YYEEEE. CDR3 loop: CASSSDTEAFF. Written as DNA, the CDR3 is TGTGCCAGCAGCTCCGACACTGAAGCTTTCTTT. Together with reference TRBV5-6 and TRBJ1-1, the CDR3 gives the full variable domain: DAGVTQSPTHLIKTRGQQVTLRCSPKSGHDTVSWYQQALGQGPQFIFQYYEEEERQRGNFPDRFSGHQFPNYSSELNVNALLLGDSALYLCASSSDTEAFFGQGTRLTVV.

The rearrangement joins TRBV7-8 to TRBJ1-5, with TRBD1 matching over 7 bases. CDR1 SGHVS and CDR2 FQNEAQ come from the germline V gene. V lost 5 bases and J lost 4; bases outside the gene matches: 5. The CDR3 spans 14 residues. CDR3 DNA: TGTGCCAGCAGCCAGGGGGTTGGGAATCAGCCCCAGCATTTT. This sequence encodes CASSQGVGNQPQHF.

The chain is built from TRBV29-1 and TRBJ1-2, with 10 bases identical to TRBD1. The CDR3 length is 13 residues. The V gene's germline CDR1 is SQVTM and CDR2 ANQGSEA. V was clipped by 5 bases and J by 4 bases; unmatched bases: 4. DNA for the CDR3: TGCAGCGTTCGGGACAGGGGAAGCTATGGCTACACCTTC. Amino acids: CSVRDRGSYGYTF.

This clone was seen a single time. The DNA of the CDR3 is TGTGCCAGCAGCAAGGACGGGGTTTCACCCCTCCACTTT. It specifies CASSKDGVSPLHF. The gene calls are TRBV7-9 and TRBJ1-6, with D hard to call. The germline V gene encodes CDR1 SEHNR and CDR2 FQNEAQ (reference sequence). V lost 5 bases, J lost 9 bases, and 11 bases lay in between. This CDR3 region has 13 residues. Based on the CDR3 plus reference TRBV7-9 and TRBJ1-6, the full variable domain is DTGVSQNPRHKITKRGQNVTFRCDPISEHNRLYWYRQTLGQGPEFLTYFQNEAQLEKSRLLSDRFSAERPKGSFSTLEIQRTEQGDSAMYLCASSKDGVSPLHFGNGTRLTVT.

The chain is built from TRBV5-1 and TRBJ1-4; TRBD1 agrees at 8 bases. Germline lookup yields CDR1 SGHRS and CDR2 YFSETQ. With 3 bases clipped from V and 4 bases from J, the junction kept 11 bases outside the gene matches. The CDR3 has 17 amino acids. Here the CDR3 DNA reads TGCGCCAGCAGCTCGGCAGGGGGCGCGGCGGTTAATGAAAAACTGTTTTTT. Protein product: CASSSAGGAAVNEKLFF.

V and J are TRBV23-1 and TRBJ1-6; 7 nucleotides agree with TRBD1. TRBV23-1 falls under the ORF class, with uncertain function. Trimming took 7 bases from V and 0 from J; bases not matched to a gene: 9. The CDR3 extends over 17 amino acids. The CDR3 spells CASKTGQLISYNSPLHF. Here the CDR3 DNA reads TGCGCCAGCAAGACGGGACAGCTAATCTCCTATAATTCACCCCTCCACTTT.

V and J are TRBV7-2 and TRBJ1-5; 8 bases fit TRBD1. Germline values: CDR1 SGHTA, CDR2 FQGNSA. The CDR3 extends over 16 amino acids. The ends lost 1 base at V and 0 bases at J; junction bases unmatched: 2. CDR3 protein: CASSLGGQASNQPQHF. Written as DNA, the CDR3 is TGTGCCAGCAGCTTAGGGGGACAGGCTAGCAATCAGCCCCAGCATTTT.

The chain recombines TRBV5-6 with TRBJ2-1; D not resolved. This CDR3 region has 16 residues. V lost 0 bases and J lost 6, with 16 bases in between. CDR1 is SGHDT, CDR2 YYEEEE, per germline. The chain's CDR3 is CASSLVQRPLGNEQFF. CDR3 DNA sequence: TGTGCCAGCAGCTTGGTTCAGAGGCCTTTGGGCAATGAGCAGTTCTTC.

This chain joins TRBV28 and TRBJ1-1; D uncertain. V lost 5 bases and J lost 5, with 12 bases in between. Germline V gene data show CDR1 as MDHEN and CDR2 as SYDVKM. The CDR3 is made up of 13 amino acids. Here the CDR3 reads CASSRDGVTEAFF. Here the CDR3 DNA reads TGTGCCAGCAGTAGAGACGGGGTTACTGAAGCTTTCTTT.

The chain recombines TRBV7-9 with TRBJ1-4, with D perhaps TRBD1 (6 bases). V was trimmed by 1 base and J by 3 bases, leaving 6 bases between them. The germline V gene encodes CDR1 SEHNR and CDR2 FQNEAQ (reference sequence). The CDR3 covers 14 residues. The chain's CDR3 is CASSLGTANEKLFF. CDR3 coding DNA: TGTGCCAGCAGCTTAGGGACAGCTAATGAAAAACTGTTTTTT.

CDR3 bases: TGTGCCAGCAGCCTTACCGGGACAGGGACTAACTATGGCTACACCTTC. Translating it yields CASSLTGTGTNYGYTF. The genes are TRBV7-8 and TRBJ1-2, with 9 bases aligning to TRBD1. Looked up from germline, CDR1 is SGHVS and CDR2 is FQNEAQ. This CDR3 contains 16 residues. V shed 5 bases, J shed 0 bases, and the junction held 7 bases outside the gene matches. Based on the CDR3 plus reference TRBV7-8 and TRBJ1-2, the full variable domain is GAGVSQSPRYKVAKRGQDVALRCDPISGHVSLFWYQQALGQGPEFLTYFQNEAQLDKSGLPSDRFFAERPEGSVSTLKIQRTQQEDSAVYLCASSLTGTGTNYGYTFGSGTRLTVV.

This sequence joins TRBV14 and TRBJ1-1, with no clear D. The V gene's germline CDR1 is SGHDN and CDR2 FVKESK. The V and J ends lost 3 bases and 7 bases respectively, with 18 bases between them. The CDR3 totals 15 residues. The DNA for the CDR3 is TGTGCCAGCAGCCAGGTGATGGGCCATGACGATGAAGCTTTCTTT. The encoded protein is CASSQVMGHDDEAFF. The whole variable domain, remainder taken from reference TRBV14 and TRBJ1-1, is EAGVTQFPSHSVIEKGQTVTLRCDPISGHDNLYWYRRVMGKEIKFLLHFVKESKQDESGMPNNRFLAERTGGTYSTLKVQPAELEDSGVYFCASSQVMGHDDEAFFGQGTRLTVV.

This sequence joins TRBV5-8 and TRBJ1-2, with a weak D call TRBD1 (6 bases). Looked up from germline, CDR1 is SGHTS and CDR2 is YDEGEE. The CDR3 extends over 13 amino acids. V gave up 5 bases and J gave up 4 bases, with 12 bases separating them. The CDR3 reads CASRIRTAYGYTF. The CDR3 DNA follows: TGTGCCAGCAGGATTAGGACAGCCTATGGCTACACCTTC.

The chain is built from TRBV6-2 or TRBV6-3 and TRBJ1-5, with TRBD1 matching 7 bases. In germline, CDR1 is MNHEY, CDR2 SVGEGT. The CDR3 has 17 amino acids. The J segment lost 2 bases and the V segment lost 2 bases, leaving 9 bases of the junction unmatched. The CDR3 DNA reads TGTGCCAGCAGTTACCCCAGACAGGGCTTCGGCAATCAGCCCCAGCATTTT. Translation: CASSYPRQGFGNQPQHF.

The chain carries TRBV7-3 and TRBJ2-7, with 13 bases lining up with TRBD2. This CDR3 is 15 amino acids long. Looked up from germline, CDR1 is SGHTA and CDR2 is FQGTGA. V was clipped by 5 bases and J by 6 bases; unmatched bases: 7. The DNA for the CDR3 is TGTGCCAGCAGCCAAGGACTAGCGGGAGTAAGCGAGCAGTACTTC. Its translation: CASSQGLAGVSEQYF.

This chain uses TRBV7-8 with TRBJ1-1, with D possibly matching TRBD1 (5 bases). Per the germline V gene, CDR1 is SGHVS and CDR2 is FQNEAQ. CDR3 size: 19 residues. Trimming removed 4 bases at V and 0 bases at J, with 24 bases between. CDR3 coding DNA: TGTGCCAGCAGCTCAGCTGTGGTGCGAACTGGGGGGATGAACACTGAAGCTTTCTTT. It specifies CASSSAVVRTGGMNTEAFF.

The CDR3 region has the DNA TGTGCCAGTAGTCAACACACAGATACGCAGTATTTT. This sequence encodes CASSQHTDTQYF. The chain uses TRBV19 and TRBJ2-3; no reliable D call. The CDR3 is 12 amino acids. The germline gives CDR1 LNHDA, CDR2 SQIVND (reference sequence). V was cut by 5 bases and J by 2 bases, with 5 bases left in between.